The source of this TCR beta chain is a study of T cells after yellow fever vaccination. General study results and limits: The study found a weaker secondary response that peaked faster, day 5 versus 15.

This clonotype showed up many times. Its target is not known. V was cut by 1 base and J by 7 bases, with 13 bases left in between. Germline V gene data show CDR1 as SGHTA and CDR2 as FQGNSA. The CDR3 loop spans 14 amino acids. Making TCR cDNA involved 5'RACE template switching, which added UMIs and a universal primer site. TCRdb reprocessed the 5' RACE reads via MiXCR and lists one record per CDR3 protein. The table records some 350,000 distinct CDR3 sequences, about 4% of them present only once. This receptor was obtained from a man in his late teens or twenties who received the YFV17D yellow fever vaccine. This rearrangement joins TRBV7-2 to TRBJ1-1; D is unclear. The material was PBMCs, obtained 5 days after the yellow fever booster vaccination. The CDR3: CASSLGGGGVEAFF. CDR3 DNA: TGTGCCAGCAGCTTAGGTGGAGGCGGGGTTGAAGCTTTCTTT.